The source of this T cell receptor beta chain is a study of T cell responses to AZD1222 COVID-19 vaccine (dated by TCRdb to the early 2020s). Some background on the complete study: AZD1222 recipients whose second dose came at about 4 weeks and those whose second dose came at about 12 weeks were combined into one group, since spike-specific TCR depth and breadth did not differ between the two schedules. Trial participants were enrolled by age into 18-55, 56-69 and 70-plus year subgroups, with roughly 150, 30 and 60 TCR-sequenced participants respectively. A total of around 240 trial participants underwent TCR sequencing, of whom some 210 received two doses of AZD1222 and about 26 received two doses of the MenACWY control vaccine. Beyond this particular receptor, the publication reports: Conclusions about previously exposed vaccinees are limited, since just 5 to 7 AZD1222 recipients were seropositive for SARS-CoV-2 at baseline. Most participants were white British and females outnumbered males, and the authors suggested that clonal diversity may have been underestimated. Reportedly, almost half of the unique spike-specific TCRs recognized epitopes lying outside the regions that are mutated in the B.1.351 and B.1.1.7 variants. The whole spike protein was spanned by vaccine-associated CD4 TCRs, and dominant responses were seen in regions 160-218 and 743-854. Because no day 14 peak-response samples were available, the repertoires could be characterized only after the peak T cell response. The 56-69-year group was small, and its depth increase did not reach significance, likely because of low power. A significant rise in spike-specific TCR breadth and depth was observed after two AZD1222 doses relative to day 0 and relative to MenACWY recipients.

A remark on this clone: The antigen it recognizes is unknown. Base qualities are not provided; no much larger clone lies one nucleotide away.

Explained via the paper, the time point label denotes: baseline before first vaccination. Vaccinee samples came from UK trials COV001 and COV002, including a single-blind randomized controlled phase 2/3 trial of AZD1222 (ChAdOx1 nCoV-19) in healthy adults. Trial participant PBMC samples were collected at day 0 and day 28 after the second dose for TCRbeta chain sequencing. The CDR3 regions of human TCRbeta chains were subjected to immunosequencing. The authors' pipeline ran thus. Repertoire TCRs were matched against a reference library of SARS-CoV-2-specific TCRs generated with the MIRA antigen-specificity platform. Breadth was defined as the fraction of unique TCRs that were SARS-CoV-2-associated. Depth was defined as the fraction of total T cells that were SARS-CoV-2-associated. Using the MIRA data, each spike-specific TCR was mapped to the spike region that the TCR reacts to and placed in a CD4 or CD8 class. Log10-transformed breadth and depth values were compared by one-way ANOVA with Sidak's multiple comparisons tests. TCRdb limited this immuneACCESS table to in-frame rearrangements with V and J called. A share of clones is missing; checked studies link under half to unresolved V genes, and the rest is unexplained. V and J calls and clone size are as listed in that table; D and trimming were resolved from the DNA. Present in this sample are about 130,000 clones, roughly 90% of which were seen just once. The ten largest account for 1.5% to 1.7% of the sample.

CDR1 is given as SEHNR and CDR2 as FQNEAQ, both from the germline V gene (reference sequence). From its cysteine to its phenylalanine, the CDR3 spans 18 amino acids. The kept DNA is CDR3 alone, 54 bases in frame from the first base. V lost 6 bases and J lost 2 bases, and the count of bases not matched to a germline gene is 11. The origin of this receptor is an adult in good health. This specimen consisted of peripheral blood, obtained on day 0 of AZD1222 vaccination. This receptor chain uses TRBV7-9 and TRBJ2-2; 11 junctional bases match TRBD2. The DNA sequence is TGTGCCAGCAGTCGTCGACTAGCGGGGCCTCCTAACACCGGGGAGCTGTTTTTT. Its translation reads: CASSRRLAGPPNTGELFF.